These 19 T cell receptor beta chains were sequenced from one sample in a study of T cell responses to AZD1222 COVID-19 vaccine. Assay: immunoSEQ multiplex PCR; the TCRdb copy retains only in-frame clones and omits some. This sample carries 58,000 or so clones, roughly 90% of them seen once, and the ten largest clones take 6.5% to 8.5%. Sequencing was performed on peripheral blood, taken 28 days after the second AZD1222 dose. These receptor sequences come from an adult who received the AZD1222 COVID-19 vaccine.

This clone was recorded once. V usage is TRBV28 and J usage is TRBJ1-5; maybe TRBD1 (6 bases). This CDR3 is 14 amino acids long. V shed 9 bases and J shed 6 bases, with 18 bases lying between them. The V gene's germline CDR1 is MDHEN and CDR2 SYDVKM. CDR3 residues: CASIQGLGGQPQHF. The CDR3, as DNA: TGTGCCAGTATACAGGGTCTAGGAGGTCAGCCCCAGCATTTT.

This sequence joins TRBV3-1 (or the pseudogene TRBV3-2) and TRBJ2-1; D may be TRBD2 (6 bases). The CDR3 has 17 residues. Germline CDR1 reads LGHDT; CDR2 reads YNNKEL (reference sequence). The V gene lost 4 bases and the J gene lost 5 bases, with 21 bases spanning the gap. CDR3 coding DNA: TGTGCCAGCAGCCGCTGGGGCGGGATTCTACAAAACAATGAGCAGTTCTTC. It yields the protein CASSRWGGILQNNEQFF.

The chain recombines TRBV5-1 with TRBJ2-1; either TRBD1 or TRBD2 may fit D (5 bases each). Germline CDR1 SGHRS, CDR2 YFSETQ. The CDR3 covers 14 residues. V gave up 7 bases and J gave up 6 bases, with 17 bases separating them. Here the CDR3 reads CASGPRGRVNEQFF. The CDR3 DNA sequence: TGCGCCAGCGGACCTCGGGGCCGGGTCAATGAGCAGTTCTTC. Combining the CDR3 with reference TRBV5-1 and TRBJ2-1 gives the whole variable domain KAGVTQTPRYLIKTRGQQVTLSCSPISGHRSVSWYQQTPGQGLQFLFEYFSETQRNKGNFPGRFSGRQFSNSRSEMNVSTLELGDSALYLCASGPRGRVNEQFFGPGTRLTVL.

The CDR3, as DNA: TGTGCCAGCTCACCGCCTGGGCGGGCTAGCAATCAGCCCCAGCATTTT. Translation: CASSPPGRASNQPQHF. The rearrangement links TRBV18 to TRBJ1-5; D is unclear. The ends were cut back, 3 bases at V and 0 bases at J, with 12 bases in the middle. Germline lookup yields CDR1 KGHSH and CDR2 LQKENI. The CDR3 covers 16 residues.

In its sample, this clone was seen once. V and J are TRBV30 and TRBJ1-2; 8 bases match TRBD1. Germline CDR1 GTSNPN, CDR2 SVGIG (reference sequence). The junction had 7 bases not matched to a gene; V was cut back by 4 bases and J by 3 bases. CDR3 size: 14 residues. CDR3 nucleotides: TGTGCCTGGATTATCGGACAGGGAGACTATGGCTACACCTTC. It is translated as CAWIIGQGDYGYTF.

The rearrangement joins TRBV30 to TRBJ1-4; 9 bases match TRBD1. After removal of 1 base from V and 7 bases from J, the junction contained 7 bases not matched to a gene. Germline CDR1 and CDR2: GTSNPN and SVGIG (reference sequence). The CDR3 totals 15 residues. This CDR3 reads CAWSGLTGGGEKLFF. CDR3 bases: TGTGCCTGGAGTGGACTAACAGGGGGCGGTGAAAAACTGTTTTTT.

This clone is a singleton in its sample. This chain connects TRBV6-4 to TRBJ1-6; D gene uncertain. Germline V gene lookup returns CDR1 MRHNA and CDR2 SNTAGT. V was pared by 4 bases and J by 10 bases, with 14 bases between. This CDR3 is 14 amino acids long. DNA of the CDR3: TGTGCCAGCAGTGGAACGGGGAGCGGATCACCCCTCCACTTT. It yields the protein CASSGTGSGSPLHF.

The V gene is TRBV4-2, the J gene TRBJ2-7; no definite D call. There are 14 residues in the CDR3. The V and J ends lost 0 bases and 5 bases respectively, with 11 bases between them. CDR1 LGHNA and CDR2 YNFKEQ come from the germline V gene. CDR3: CASSQDRAADEQYF. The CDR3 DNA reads TGTGCCAGCAGCCAAGATCGGGCAGCTGACGAGCAGTACTTC.

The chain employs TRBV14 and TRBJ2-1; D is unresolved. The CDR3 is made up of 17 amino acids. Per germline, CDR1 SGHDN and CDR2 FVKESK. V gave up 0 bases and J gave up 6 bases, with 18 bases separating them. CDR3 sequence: CASSQDWLTGRSNEQFF. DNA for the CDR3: TGTGCCAGCAGCCAAGATTGGTTGACGGGCAGATCCAATGAGCAGTTCTTC.

CDR3 bases: TGTGCCAGCAGTACCGCGGGCCTGGGCTACGAGCAGTACTTC. It specifies CASSTAGLGYEQYF. The chain couples TRBV7-2 to TRBJ2-7; the D gene is possibly TRBD2 (5 bases). CDR3 length: 14 amino acids. V was cut by 6 bases and J by 3 bases, with 15 bases left in between. Germline V gene sequence: CDR1 SGHTA, CDR2 FQGNSA.

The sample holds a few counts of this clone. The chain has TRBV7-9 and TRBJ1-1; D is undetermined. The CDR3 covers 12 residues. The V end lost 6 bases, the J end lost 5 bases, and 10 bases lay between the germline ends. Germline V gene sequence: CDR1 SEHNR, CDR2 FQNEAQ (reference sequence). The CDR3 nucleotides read TGTGCCAGCAGTTCTGGCAGGACTGAAGCTTTCTTT. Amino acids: CASSSGRTEAFF.

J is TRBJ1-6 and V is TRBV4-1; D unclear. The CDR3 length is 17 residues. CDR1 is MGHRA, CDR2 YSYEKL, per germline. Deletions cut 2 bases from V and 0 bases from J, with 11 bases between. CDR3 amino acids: CASSQSLGNSYNSPLHF. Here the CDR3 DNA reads TGCGCCAGCAGCCAATCCCTAGGGAACTCCTATAATTCACCCCTCCACTTT.

In DNA, the CDR3 is TGTGCCAGCAGTTACTCCCTACAGGGACTTCAGCCCCAGCATTTT. Amino acids: CASSYSLQGLQPQHF. The chain has TRBV6-5 and TRBJ1-5, with TRBD1 as a possible D gene (6 bases). The V end lost 0 bases, the J end lost 6 bases, and 12 bases lay between the germline ends. CDR1 MNHEY and CDR2 SVGAGI come from the germline V gene. This CDR3 region has 15 residues.

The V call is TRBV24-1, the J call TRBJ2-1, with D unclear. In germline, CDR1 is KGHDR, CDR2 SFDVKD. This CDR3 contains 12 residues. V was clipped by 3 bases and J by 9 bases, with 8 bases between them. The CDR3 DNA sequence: TGTGCCACCAGTGATGGTGGAAGTGAGCAGTTCTTC. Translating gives CATSDGGSEQFF.

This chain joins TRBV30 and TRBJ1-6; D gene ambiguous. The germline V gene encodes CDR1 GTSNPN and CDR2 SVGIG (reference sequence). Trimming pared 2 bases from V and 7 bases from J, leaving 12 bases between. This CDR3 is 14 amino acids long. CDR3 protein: CAWSPGERNSPLHF. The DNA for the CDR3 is TGTGCCTGGAGTCCGGGCGAACGGAATTCACCCCTCCACTTT. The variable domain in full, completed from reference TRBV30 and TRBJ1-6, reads SQTIHQWPATLVQPVGSPLSLECTVEGTSNPNLYWYRQAAGRGLQLLFYSVGIGQISSEVPQNLSASRPQDRQFILSSKKLLLSDSGFYLCAWSPGERNSPLHFGNGTRLTVT.

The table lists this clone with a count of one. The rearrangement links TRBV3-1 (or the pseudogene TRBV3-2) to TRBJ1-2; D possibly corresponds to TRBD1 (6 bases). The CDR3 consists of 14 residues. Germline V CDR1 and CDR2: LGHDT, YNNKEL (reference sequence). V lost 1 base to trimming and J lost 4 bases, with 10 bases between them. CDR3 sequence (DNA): TGTGCCAGCAGCCAAGGGGGACAACTCTATGGCTACACCTTC. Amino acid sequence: CASSQGGQLYGYTF.

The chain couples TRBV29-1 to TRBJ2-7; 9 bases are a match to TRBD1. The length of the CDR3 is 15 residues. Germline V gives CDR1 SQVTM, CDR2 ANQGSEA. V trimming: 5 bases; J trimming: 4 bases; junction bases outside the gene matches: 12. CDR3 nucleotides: TGCAGCGTTCAGACCCGGGACAGGGCTGGGTACGAGCAGTACTTC. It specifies CSVQTRDRAGYEQYF.

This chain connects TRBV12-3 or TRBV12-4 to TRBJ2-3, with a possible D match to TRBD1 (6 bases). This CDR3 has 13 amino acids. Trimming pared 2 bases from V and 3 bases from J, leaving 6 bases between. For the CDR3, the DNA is TGTGCCAGCAGTTTAAGGGGGACAGATACGCAGTATTTT. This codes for CASSLRGTDTQYF.

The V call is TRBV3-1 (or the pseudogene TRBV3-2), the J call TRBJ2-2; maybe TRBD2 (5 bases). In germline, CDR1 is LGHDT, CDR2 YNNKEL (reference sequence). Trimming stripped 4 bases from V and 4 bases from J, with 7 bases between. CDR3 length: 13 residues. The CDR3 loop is CASSLEGTGELFF. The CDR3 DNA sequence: TGTGCCAGCAGCCTTGAGGGCACCGGGGAGCTGTTTTTT.